This T cell receptor beta chain was sequenced in a study of blood T cell repertoires in COVID-19. Overall study: Collection of acute and convalescent COVID-19 samples took place in the United States, Italy and Spain. PBMCs, B-cell-depleted T cells, or T cells provided the cDNA or gDNA that made up the material.

Germline values: CDR1 KGHDR, CDR2 SFDVKD. The CDR3 consists of 16 residues. V was pared by 4 bases and J by 2 bases, with 5 bases of the junction left unmatched. Per the study methods: Estimated nucleated cell counts came from reference gene primer amplification. Clones were sequenced by immunoSEQ multiplex PCR, and TCRdb holds only the in-frame ones, with some missing. From that table come the V and J calls and clone size; the DNA was used to work out D and trimming. Among roughly 140,000 clones listed, around nine tenths were seen once. Specimen: peripheral blood. The sequence was obtained from a human donor in a cohort sampled during active COVID-19. The chain is built from TRBV24-1 and TRBJ2-1; TRBD1 aligns across 9 bases. The CDR3 nucleotides are TGTGCCACCAGTGACCGAGGGACAGGGACCTACAATGAGCAGTTCTTC. Encoded protein: CATSDRGTGTYNEQFF.